Following are 9 T cell receptor beta chains from one sample sequenced in a study of T cells in Graves' hyperthyroidism and ophthalmopathy. From RNA transcripts, TCR beta CDR3 regions were amplified. With the HTBI primer set, the TCR CDR3 went through a first round of RT-PCR. TCRdb ran MiXCR on the multiplex PCR reads and lists one entry per CDR3 protein. The sample contains hundreds of thousands of distinct CDR3 sequences, more than 15% of which appear only once. Sequences were obtained from blood. The receptor set was obtained from a woman aged 18-29 years with Graves' hyperthyroidism.

This rearrangement joins TRBV28 to TRBJ2-1; D could derive from TRBD1 or TRBD2 (5 bases each). CDR1 is MDHEN, CDR2 SYDVKM, per germline. Trimming pared 6 bases from V and 8 bases from J, leaving 20 bases between. This CDR3 contains 15 residues. CDR3 amino acids: CASSGRDPKGDEQFF. CDR3 sequence (DNA): TGTGCCAGCAGCGGCCGGGACCCCAAAGGCGATGAGCAGTTCTTC.

At least ten counts were recorded for this clonotype. The chain couples TRBV28 to TRBJ2-3; 10 bases align to TRBD1. The ends lost 3 bases at V and 5 bases at J; junction bases unmatched: 11. The CDR3 sequence is 17 residues long. CDR1 and CDR2 (germline): MDHEN, SYDVKM. The CDR3 spells CASSFLPTGGFGDTQYF. The DNA for the CDR3 is TGTGCCAGCAGTTTTCTCCCGACAGGGGGCTTTGGAGATACGCAGTATTTT.

This clonotype has ten or more counts. The CDR3 loop is CSAPRGLAGATYEQYF. CDR3 nucleotides: TGCAGTGCGCCGAGGGGACTAGCGGGAGCTACCTACGAGCAGTACTTC. The chain has TRBV20-1 and TRBJ2-7; 14 positions agree with TRBD2. This CDR3 has 16 residues. Unmatched junction bases numbered 9, after V lost 6 bases and J lost 2 bases. The germline gives CDR1 DFQATT, CDR2 SNEGSKA (reference sequence).

This clonotype was seen repeatedly, ten times or more. This chain connects TRBV28 to TRBJ1-2, with 10 bases matching TRBD1. Germline CDR1 reads MDHEN; CDR2 reads SYDVKM. Germline trimming cut 6 bases from V and 6 bases from J; bases unmatched to any gene: 10. This CDR3 has 15 amino acids. DNA of the CDR3: TGTGCCAGCAGCCCATTGACAGGGGGCAAAAATGGCTACACCTTC. Translating gives CASSPLTGGKNGYTF.

This clonotype was observed many times. The chain uses TRBV6-5 and TRBJ2-7, with D hard to call. V lost 0 bases, J lost 2 bases, and 14 bases lay in between. The germline CDR1 and CDR2 sequences are MNHEY and SVGAGI. There are 16 residues in the CDR3. In DNA form, the CDR3 reads TGTGCCAGCAGTTACTCGCCTGGCTCGGTGACCTACGAGCAGTACTTC. Its translation is CASSYSPGSVTYEQYF.

The V gene is TRBV5-5, the J gene TRBJ1-1, with 7 bases matching TRBD1. Germline CDR1 is SGHKS and CDR2 is YYEKEE (reference sequence). V shed 3 bases, J shed 1 base, and the junction held 9 bases outside the gene matches. The CDR3 has 16 residues. The CDR3: CASSSGWTGENTEAFF. CDR3 nucleotide sequence: TGTGCCAGCAGCTCGGGATGGACAGGCGAGAACACTGAAGCTTTCTTT.

There are many counts of this clonotype. V is TRBV20-1 and J is TRBJ2-2; D not certain. CDR3 length: 15 amino acids. Germline values: CDR1 DFQATT, CDR2 SNEGSKA (reference sequence). Between the trimmed V and J ends, which lost 3 bases and 0 bases, there was a span of 11 bases. CDR3: CSARRSPTNTGELFF. The CDR3 DNA is TGCAGTGCTAGGCGGTCCCCCACGAACACCGGGGAGCTGTTTTTT.

This clonotype was seen more than once but under ten times. The V and J genes are TRBV10-3 and TRBJ1-1; D is unresolved. Germline assignment: CDR1 ENHRY and CDR2 SYGVKD. The germline V and J ends were trimmed by 8 bases and 0 bases, with 10 bases remaining between them. The CDR3 consists of 13 residues. The CDR3 here is CAIGGLMNTEAFF. CDR3 in DNA: TGTGCCATCGGAGGGTTAATGAACACTGAAGCTTTCTTT.

This clonotype was counted only a few times. The chain combines TRBV6-1 with TRBJ2-1; possibly TRBD2 for D (5 bases). Germline CDR1 is MNHNS and CDR2 is SASEGT. This CDR3 is built from 14 residues. Trimming left V 6 bases short and J 9 bases short, with 18 bases between. The CDR3 DNA is TGTGCCAGCAGAACTGGAGGAACGTCGGGTGAGCAGTTCTTC. The encoded protein is CASRTGGTSGEQFF.